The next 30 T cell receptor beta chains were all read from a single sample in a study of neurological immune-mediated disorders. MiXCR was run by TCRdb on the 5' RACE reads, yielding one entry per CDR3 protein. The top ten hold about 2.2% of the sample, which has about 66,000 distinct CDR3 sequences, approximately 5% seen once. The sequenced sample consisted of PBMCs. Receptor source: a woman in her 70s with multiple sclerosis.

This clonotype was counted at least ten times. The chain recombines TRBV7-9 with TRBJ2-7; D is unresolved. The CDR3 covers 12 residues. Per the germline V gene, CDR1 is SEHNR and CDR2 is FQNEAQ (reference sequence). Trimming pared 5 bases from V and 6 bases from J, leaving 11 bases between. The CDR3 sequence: CASSRSLSEQYF. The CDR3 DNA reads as TGTGCCAGCAGCCGCAGTCTCTCCGAGCAGTACTTC.

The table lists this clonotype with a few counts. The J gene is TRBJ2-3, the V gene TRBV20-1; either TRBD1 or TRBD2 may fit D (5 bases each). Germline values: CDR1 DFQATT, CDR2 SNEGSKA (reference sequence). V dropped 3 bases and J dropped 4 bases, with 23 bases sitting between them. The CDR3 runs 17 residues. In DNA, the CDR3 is TGCAGTGCTAGGATTCGCGGTAACAGGCGGAGGTCAGATACGCAGTATTTT. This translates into CSARIRGNRRRSDTQYF.

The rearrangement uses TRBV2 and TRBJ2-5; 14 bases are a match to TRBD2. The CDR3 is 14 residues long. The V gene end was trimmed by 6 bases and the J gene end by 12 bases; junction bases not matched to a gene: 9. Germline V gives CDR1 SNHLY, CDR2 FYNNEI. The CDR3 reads CASRPGLAGGHKYF. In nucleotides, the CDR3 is TGTGCCAGCAGACCTGGACTAGCGGGAGGCCATAAGTACTTC.

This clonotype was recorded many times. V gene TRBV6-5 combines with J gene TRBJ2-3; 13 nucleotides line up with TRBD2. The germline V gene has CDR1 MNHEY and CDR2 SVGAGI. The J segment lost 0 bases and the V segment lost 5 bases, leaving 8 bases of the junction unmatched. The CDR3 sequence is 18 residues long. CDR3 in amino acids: CASSPRLAGGASTDTQYF. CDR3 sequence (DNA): TGTGCCAGCAGTCCCCGACTAGCGGGAGGAGCTAGCACAGATACGCAGTATTTT.

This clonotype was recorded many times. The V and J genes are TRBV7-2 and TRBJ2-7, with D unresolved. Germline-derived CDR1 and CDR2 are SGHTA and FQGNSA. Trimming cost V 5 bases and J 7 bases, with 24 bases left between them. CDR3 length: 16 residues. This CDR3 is CASSTMIPAPFSEQYF. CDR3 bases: TGTGCCAGCAGCACCATGATACCGGCCCCCTTTTCAGAGCAGTACTTC.

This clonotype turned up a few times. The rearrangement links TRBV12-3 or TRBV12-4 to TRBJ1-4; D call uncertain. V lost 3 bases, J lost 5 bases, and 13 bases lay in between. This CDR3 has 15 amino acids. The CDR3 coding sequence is TGTGCCAGCAGTTTCAACTCCGGAGCCAATGAAAAACTGTTTTTT. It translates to CASSFNSGANEKLFF.

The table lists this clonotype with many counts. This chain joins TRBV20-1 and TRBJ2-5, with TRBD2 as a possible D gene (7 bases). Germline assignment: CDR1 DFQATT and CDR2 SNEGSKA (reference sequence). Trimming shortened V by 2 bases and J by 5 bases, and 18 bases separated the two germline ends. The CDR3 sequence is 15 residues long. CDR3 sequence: CSARKSQGGGETQYF. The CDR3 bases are TGCAGTGCTAGAAAATCCCAGGGAGGGGGGGAGACCCAGTACTTC.

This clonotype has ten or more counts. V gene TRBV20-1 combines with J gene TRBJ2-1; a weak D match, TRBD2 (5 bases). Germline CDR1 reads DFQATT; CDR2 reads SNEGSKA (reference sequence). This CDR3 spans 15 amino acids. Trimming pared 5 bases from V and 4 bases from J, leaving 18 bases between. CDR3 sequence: CSAPPASAAYNEQFF. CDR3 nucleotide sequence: TGCAGTGCTCCGCCCGCTTCAGCGGCTTACAATGAGCAGTTCTTC.

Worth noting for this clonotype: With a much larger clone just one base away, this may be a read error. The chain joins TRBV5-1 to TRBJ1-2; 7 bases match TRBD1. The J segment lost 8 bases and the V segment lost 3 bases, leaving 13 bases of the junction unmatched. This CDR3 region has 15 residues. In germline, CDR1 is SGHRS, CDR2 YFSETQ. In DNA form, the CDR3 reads TGCGCCAGCAGCTCCTCCGGGACAGCTTCGGAAGGCTACACCTTC. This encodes CASSSSGTASEGYTF.

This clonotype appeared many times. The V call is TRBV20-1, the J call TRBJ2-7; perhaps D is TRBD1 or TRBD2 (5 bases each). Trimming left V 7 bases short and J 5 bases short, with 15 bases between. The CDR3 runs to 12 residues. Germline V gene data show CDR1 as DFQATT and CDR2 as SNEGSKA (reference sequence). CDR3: CSVKGSRDEQYF. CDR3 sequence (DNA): TGCAGTGTTAAGGGGAGCCGCGACGAGCAGTACTTC.

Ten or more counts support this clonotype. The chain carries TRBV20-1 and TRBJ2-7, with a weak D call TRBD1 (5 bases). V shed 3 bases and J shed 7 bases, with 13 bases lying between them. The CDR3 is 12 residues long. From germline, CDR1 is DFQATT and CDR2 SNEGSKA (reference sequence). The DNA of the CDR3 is TGCAGTGCTAGTTTATCAGGGAAGGAGCAGTACTTC. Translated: CSASLSGKEQYF.

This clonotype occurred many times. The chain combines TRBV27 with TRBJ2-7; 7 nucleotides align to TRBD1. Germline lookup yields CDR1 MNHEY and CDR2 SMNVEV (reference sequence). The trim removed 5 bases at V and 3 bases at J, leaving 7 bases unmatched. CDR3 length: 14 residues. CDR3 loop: CASSPGTELYEQYF. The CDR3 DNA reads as TGTGCCAGCAGTCCAGGGACAGAGCTCTACGAGCAGTACTTC.

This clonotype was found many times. The CDR3 sequence is CASSGVGTGILYEQYF. CDR3 nucleotides: TGTGCCAGCAGTGGGGTCGGTACAGGGATTCTTTACGAGCAGTACTTC. V is TRBV12-3 or TRBV12-4 and J is TRBJ2-7, with D possibly being TRBD1 (6 bases). The CDR3 loop spans 16 amino acids. V lost 5 bases and J lost 4, with 21 bases in between.

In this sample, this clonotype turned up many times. For the CDR3, the DNA is TGTGCCAGCTCACCAACCAGAGCGGGGGCGTACAATGAGCAGTTCTTC. This codes for CASSPTRAGAYNEQFF. The chain joins TRBV18 to TRBJ2-1, with 8 bases fitting TRBD2. The CDR3 loop spans 16 amino acids. Germline CDR1 is KGHSH and CDR2 is LQKENI. After removal of 2 bases from V and 4 bases from J, the junction contained 7 bases not matched to a gene. Complete variable domain (other parts from reference TRBV18 and TRBJ2-1): NAGVMQNPRHLVRRRGQEARLRCSPMKGHSHVYWYRQLPEEGLKFMVYLQKENIIDESGMPKERFSAEFPKEGPSILRIQQVVRGDSAAYFCASSPTRAGAYNEQFFGPGTRLTVL.

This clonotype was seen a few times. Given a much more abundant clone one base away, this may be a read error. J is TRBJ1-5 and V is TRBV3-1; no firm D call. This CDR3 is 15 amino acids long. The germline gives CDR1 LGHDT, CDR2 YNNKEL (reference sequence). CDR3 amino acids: CASSLGPREEQPQNF. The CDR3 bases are TGTGCCAGCAGCCTTGGGCCGAGGGAGGAACAGCCCCAGAATTTT.

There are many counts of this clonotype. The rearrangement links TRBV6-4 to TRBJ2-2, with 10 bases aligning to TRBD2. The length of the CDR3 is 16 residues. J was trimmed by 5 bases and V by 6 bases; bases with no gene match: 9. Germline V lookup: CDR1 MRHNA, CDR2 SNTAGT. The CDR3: CASSLTSGFVTGELFF. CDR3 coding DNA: TGTGCCAGCAGCCTGACTAGCGGGTTCGTGACCGGGGAGCTGTTTTTT.

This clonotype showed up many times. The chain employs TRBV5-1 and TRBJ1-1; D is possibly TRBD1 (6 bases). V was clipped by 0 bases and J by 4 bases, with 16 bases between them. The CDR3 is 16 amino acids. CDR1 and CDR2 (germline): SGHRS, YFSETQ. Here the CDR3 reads CASSLAGWQGITEAFF. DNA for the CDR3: TGCGCCAGCAGCTTGGCCGGTTGGCAGGGGATCACTGAAGCTTTCTTT.

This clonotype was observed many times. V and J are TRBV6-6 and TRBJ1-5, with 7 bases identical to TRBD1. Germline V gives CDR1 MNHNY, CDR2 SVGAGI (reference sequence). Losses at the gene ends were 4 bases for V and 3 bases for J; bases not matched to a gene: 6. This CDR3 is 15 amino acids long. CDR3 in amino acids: CASSSKTGLNQPQHF. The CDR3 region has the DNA TGTGCCAGCAGTTCCAAGACAGGGCTCAATCAGCCCCAGCATTTT.

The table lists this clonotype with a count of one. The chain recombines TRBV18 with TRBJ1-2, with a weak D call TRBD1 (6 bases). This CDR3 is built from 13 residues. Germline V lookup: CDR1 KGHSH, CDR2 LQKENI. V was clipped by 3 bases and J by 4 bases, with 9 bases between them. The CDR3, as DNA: TGTGCCAGCTCACCCCGGACAGTCTATGGCTACACCTTC. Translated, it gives CASSPRTVYGYTF.

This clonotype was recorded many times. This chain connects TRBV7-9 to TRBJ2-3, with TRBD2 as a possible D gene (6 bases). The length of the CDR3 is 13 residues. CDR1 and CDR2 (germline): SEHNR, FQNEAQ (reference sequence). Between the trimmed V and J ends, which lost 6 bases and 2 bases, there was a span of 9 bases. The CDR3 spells CASRDYFTDTQYF. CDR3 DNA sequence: TGTGCCAGCAGGGACTACTTCACAGATACGCAGTATTTT.

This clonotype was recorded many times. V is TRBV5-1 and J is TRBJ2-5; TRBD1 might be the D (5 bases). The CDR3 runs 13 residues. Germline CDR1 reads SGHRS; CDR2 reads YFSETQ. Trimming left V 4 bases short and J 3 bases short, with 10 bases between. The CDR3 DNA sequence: TGCGCCAGCAGCCAGGGTGGTGAAGAGACCCAGTACTTC. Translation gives CASSQGGEETQYF.

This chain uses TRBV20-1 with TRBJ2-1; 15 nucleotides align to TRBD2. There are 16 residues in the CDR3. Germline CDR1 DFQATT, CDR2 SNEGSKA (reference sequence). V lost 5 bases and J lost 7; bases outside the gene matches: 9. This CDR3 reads CSAWTSGRATGNEQFF. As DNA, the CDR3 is TGCAGTGCTTGGACTAGCGGGAGGGCCACGGGGAATGAGCAGTTCTTC.

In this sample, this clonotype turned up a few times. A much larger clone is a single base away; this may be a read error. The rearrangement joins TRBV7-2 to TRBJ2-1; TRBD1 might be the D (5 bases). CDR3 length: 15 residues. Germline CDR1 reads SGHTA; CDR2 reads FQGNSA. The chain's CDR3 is CASRRTGLSYNAQFF. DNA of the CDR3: TGTGCCAGCAGGAGAACAGGTCTTTCCTACAATGCGCAGTTCTTC.

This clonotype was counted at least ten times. CDR3 protein: CSAMGQGQETQYF. DNA of the CDR3: TGCAGCGCGATGGGACAGGGACAAGAGACCCAGTACTTC. The chain uses TRBV29-1 and TRBJ2-5, with 9 positions matching TRBD1. This CDR3 spans 13 amino acids. Per germline, CDR1 SQVTM and CDR2 ANQGSEA. V dropped 7 bases and J dropped 2; count of bases not matched to a gene: 5.

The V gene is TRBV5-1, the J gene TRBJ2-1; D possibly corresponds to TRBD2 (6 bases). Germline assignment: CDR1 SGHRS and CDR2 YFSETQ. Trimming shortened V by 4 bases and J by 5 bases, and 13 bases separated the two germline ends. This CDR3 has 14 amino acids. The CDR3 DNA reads TGCGCCAGCAGCCAGACACCGGGAGACAATGAGCAGTTCTTC. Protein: CASSQTPGDNEQFF.

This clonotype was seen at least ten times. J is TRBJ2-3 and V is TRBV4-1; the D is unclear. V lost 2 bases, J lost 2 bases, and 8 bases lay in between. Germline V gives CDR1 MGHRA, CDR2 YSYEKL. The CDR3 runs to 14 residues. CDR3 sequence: CASSQKDLTDTQYF. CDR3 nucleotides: TGCGCCAGCAGCCAAAAGGACCTCACAGATACGCAGTATTTT.

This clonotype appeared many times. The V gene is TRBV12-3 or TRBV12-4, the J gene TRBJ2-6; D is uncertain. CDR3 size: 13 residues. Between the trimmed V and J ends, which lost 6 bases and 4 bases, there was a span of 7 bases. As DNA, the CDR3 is TGTGCCAGCAGCTACGCCGGGGCCAACGTCCTGACTTTC. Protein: CASSYAGANVLTF.

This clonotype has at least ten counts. In DNA, the CDR3 is TGCGCCAGCAGCCGCCCGGGACAGGATTACAATGAGCAGTTCTTC. Encoded protein: CASSRPGQDYNEQFF. The chain carries TRBV5-1 and TRBJ2-1; TRBD1 agrees at 8 bases. Germline V gene data show CDR1 as SGHRS and CDR2 as YFSETQ. There are 15 residues in the CDR3. J was trimmed by 4 bases and V by 4 bases; bases with no gene match: 7.

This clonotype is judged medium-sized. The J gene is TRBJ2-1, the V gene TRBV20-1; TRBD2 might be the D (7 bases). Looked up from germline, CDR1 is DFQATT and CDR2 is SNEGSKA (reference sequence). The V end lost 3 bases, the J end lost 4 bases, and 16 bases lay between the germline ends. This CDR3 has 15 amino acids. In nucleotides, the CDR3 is TGCAGTGCTAGTGGCAGGGGAGGGATGTACAATGAGCAGTTCTTC. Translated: CSASGRGGMYNEQFF.

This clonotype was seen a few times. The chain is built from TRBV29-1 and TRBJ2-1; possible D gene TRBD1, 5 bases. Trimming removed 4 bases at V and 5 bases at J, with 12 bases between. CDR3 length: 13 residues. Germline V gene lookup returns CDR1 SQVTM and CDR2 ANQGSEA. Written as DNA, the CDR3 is TGCAGCGTTGGCCCCCGGACAAACAATGAGCAGTTCTTC. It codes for CSVGPRTNNEQFF.